The rows below give T cell receptor beta chains drawn from one sample of a study of blood T cell repertoires in COVID-19. The protocol was immunoSEQ multiplex PCR, while the TCRdb copy is restricted to in-frame clones and leaves out a portion. The sample records about 180,000 clones, approximately 90% being singletons. Sequenced: peripheral blood. The source of these receptors is a woman in her twenties or thirties with active or convalescent COVID-19. Each CDR3 is given with its conserved first and last residue. Each record gives: D gene, J gene, V gene, clone size, CDR3 DNA, CDR3 protein. D genes are given only for firm matches. Clone size is given for some rows only: seen once, a few or many times, or a class if the clone is expanded.

d_call: TRBD1; j_call: TRBJ1-2; v_call: TRBV28; clone_size: NA; cdr3_nt: TGTGCCAGCGGGACAGGCAGCTATGGCTACACCTTC; cdr3_aa: CASGTGSYGYTF
d_call: NA; j_call: TRBJ2-7; v_call: TRBV27; clone_size: NA; cdr3_nt: TGTGCCAGCAGATTGACAGGCGCACCCCTCTACGAGCAGTACTTC; cdr3_aa: CASRLTGAPLYEQYF
d_call: NA; j_call: TRBJ1-1; v_call: TRBV19; clone_size: NA; cdr3_nt: TGTGCCAGTAGTCACCCGACGACAGGTGGGGACACTGAAGCTTTCTTT; cdr3_aa: CASSHPTTGGDTEAFF
d_call: TRBD2; j_call: TRBJ2-3; v_call: TRBV24-1; clone_size: once; cdr3_nt: TGTGCCACCAGTGATTCTGTAGCGGGGGGAGTAGATACGCAGTATTTT; cdr3_aa: CATSDSVAGGVDTQYF
d_call: NA; j_call: TRBJ1-4; v_call: TRBV7-9; clone_size: NA; cdr3_nt: TGTGCCAGCAGCCCCGATAGCGCGGCAGATAATGAAAAACTGTTTTTT; cdr3_aa: CASSPDSAADNEKLFF
d_call: TRBD2; j_call: TRBJ2-1; v_call: TRBV28; clone_size: NA; cdr3_nt: TGTGCCAGCAGGGGGGGGTTGAGCTCCTACAATGAGCAGTTCTTC; cdr3_aa: CASRGGLSSYNEQFF
d_call: NA; j_call: TRBJ1-2; v_call: TRBV25-1; clone_size: NA; cdr3_nt: TGTGCCAGCAGTGGTCGCGGCGGAGCTAACTATGGCTACACCTTC; cdr3_aa: CASSGRGGANYGYTF
d_call: NA; j_call: TRBJ1-2; v_call: TRBV7-9; clone_size: many; cdr3_nt: TGTGCCAGCAGCTTGGGGACACACTATGGCTACACCTTC; cdr3_aa: CASSLGTHYGYTF
d_call: NA; j_call: TRBJ1-1; v_call: TRBV25-1; clone_size: few; cdr3_nt: TGTGCCAGCAGTGAAGGGCACCAGAACACTGAAGCTTTCTTT; cdr3_aa: CASSEGHQNTEAFF
d_call: NA; j_call: TRBJ1-1; v_call: TRBV18; clone_size: NA; cdr3_nt: TGTGCCAGCTCAGTCAACTCCCATAACACTGAAGCTTTCTTT; cdr3_aa: CASSVNSHNTEAFF
d_call: NA; j_call: TRBJ2-7; v_call: TRBV28; clone_size: NA; cdr3_nt: TGTGCCAGCAGTTTTCGTAGTAGCAAGGACGAGCAGTACTTC; cdr3_aa: CASSFRSSKDEQYF
d_call: NA; j_call: TRBJ1-1; v_call: TRBV6-4; clone_size: NA; cdr3_nt: TGTGCCAGCAGGGGCGACAGGCCGAACACTGAAGCTTTCTTT; cdr3_aa: CASRGDRPNTEAFF
d_call: NA; j_call: TRBJ1-2; v_call: TRBV6-5; clone_size: NA; cdr3_nt: TGTGCCAGCAGCCTCCGGGGAACCCAAATCTATGGCTACACCTTC; cdr3_aa: CASSLRGTQIYGYTF
d_call: TRBD1; j_call: TRBJ1-2; v_call: TRBV5-1; clone_size: NA; cdr3_nt: TGCGCCAGCAGCCCGGGACAGCTAAACTATGGCTACACCTTC; cdr3_aa: CASSPGQLNYGYTF
d_call: NA; j_call: TRBJ1-2; v_call: TRBV30; clone_size: NA; cdr3_nt: TGTGCCTGGAGTGTGTCCGGGGATGGCTACACCTTC; cdr3_aa: CAWSVSGDGYTF
d_call: TRBD1; j_call: TRBJ2-7; v_call: TRBV27; clone_size: NA; cdr3_nt: TGTGCCAGCAGTCCACAGGGGATGGGCGCCGAGCAGTACTTC; cdr3_aa: CASSPQGMGAEQYF
d_call: TRBD1; j_call: TRBJ1-1; v_call: TRBV2; clone_size: NA; cdr3_nt: TGTGCCAGCAGCCCCCGGGACAGCGCTTTCTTT; cdr3_aa: CASSPRDSAFF
d_call: TRBD2; j_call: TRBJ2-5; v_call: TRBV4-2; clone_size: once; cdr3_nt: TGTGCCAGCAGCCAAGAGTTAGCGGGAGAAGAGACCCAGTACTTC; cdr3_aa: CASSQELAGEETQYF
d_call: NA; j_call: TRBJ2-7; v_call: TRBV6-5; clone_size: NA; cdr3_nt: TGTGCCAGCATGGAGGCGGGGACCTACGAGCAGTACTTC; cdr3_aa: CASMEAGTYEQYF
d_call: TRBD1; j_call: TRBJ2-3; v_call: TRBV5-6; clone_size: NA; cdr3_nt: TGTGCCAGCAGGATAACAGGGGGGCTCGGGACAGATACGCAGTATTTT; cdr3_aa: CASRITGGLGTDTQYF
d_call: NA; j_call: TRBJ2-5; v_call: TRBV2; clone_size: NA; cdr3_nt: TGTGCCAGCAGTGAAGAGGGCAGGGGGGCCGAGACCCAGTACTTC; cdr3_aa: CASSEEGRGAETQYF
d_call: TRBD2; j_call: TRBJ2-1; v_call: TRBV15; clone_size: NA; cdr3_nt: TGTGCCACCAGCAGAGTAGAGCGGGGCTACCTCGATGAGCAGTTCTTC; cdr3_aa: CATSRVERGYLDEQFF